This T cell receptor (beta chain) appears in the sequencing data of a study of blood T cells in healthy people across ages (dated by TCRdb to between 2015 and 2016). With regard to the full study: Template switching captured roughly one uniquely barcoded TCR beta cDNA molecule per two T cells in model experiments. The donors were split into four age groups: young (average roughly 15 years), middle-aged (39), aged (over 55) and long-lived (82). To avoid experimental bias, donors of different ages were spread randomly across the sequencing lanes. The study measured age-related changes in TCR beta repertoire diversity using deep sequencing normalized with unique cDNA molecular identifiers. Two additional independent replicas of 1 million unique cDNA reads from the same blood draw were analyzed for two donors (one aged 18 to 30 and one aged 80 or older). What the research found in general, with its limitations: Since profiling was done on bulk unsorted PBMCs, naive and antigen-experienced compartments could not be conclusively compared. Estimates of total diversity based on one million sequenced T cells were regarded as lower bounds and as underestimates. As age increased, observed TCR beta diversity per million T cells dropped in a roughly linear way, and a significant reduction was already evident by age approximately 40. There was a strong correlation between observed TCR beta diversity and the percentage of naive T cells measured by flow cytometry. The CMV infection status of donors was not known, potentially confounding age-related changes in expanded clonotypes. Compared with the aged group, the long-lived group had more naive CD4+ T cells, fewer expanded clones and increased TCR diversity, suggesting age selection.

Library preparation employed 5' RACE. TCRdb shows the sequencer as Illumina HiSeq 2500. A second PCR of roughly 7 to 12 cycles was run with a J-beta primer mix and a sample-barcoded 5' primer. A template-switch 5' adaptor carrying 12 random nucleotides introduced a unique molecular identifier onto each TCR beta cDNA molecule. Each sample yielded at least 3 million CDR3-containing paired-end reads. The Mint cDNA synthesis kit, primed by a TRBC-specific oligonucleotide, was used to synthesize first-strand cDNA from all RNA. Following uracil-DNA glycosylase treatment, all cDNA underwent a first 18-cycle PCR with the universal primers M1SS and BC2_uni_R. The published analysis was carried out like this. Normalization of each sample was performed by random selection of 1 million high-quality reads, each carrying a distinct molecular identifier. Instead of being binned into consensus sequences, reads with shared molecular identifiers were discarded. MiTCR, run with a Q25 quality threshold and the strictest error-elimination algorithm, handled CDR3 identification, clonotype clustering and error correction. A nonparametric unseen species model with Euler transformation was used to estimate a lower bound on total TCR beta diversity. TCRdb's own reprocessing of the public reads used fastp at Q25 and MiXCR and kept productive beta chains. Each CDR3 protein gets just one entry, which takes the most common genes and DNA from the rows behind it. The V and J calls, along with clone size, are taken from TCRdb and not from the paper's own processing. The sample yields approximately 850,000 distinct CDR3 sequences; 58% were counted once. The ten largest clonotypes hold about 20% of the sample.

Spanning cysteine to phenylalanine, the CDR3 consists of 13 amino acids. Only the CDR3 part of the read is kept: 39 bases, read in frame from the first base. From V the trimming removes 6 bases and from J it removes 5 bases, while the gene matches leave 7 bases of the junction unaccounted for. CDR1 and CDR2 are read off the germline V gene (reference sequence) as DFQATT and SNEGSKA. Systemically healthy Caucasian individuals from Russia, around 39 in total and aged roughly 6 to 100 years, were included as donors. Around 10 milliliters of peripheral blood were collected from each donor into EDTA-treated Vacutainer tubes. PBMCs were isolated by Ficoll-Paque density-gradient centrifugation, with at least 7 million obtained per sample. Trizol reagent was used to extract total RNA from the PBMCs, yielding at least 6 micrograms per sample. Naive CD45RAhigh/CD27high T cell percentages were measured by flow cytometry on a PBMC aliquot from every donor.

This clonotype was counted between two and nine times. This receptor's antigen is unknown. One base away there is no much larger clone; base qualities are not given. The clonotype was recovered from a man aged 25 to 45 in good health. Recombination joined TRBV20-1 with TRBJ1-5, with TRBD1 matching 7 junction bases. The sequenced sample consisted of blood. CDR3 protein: CSATTGVDQPQHF. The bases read TGCAGTGCCACCACAGGGGTAGATCAGCCCCAGCATTTT.